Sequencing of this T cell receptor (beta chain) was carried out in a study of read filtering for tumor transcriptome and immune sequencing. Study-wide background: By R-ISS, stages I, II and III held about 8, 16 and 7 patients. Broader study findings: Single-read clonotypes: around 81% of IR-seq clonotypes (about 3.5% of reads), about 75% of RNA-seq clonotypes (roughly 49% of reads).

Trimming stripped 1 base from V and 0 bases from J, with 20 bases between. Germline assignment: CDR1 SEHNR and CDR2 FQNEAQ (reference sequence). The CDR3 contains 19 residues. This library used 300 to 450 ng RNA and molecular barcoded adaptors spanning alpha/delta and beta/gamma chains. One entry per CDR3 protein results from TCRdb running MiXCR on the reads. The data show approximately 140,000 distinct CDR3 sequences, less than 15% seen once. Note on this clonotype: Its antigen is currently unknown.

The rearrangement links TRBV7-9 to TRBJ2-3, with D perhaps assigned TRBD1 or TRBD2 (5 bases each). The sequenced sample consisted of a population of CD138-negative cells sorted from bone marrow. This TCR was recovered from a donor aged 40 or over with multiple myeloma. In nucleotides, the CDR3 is TGTGCCAGCAGCTTAGGGACGGGACCGACGGTCACTAGCACAGATACGCAGTATTTT. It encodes CASSLGTGPTVTSTDTQYF.